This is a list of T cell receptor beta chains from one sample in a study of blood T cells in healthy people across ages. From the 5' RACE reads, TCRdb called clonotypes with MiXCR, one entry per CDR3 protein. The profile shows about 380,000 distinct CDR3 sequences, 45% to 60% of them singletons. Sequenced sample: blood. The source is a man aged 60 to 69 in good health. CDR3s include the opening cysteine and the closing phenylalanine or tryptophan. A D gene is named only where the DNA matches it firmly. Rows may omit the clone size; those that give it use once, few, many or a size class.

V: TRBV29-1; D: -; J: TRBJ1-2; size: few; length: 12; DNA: TGCAGCGTTGAAAGCGGGGCCGCTGGCTACACCTTC; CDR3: CSVESGAAGYTF
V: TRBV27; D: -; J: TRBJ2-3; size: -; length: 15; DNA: TGTGCCAGCCGACTGGGGCTAGCGAGGACAGATACGCAGTATTTT; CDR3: CASRLGLARTDTQYF
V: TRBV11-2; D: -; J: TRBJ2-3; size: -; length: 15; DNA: TGTGCCAGCAGCTTAGGTACTACTCCCACAGATACGCAGTATTTT; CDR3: CASSLGTTPTDTQYF
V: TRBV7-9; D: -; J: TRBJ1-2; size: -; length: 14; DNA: TGTGCCAGCAGCTTAGCGTACGGGAACTATGGCTACACCTTC; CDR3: CASSLAYGNYGYTF
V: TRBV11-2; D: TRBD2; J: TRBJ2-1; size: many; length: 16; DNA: TGTGCCAGCAGCTTAGTATCTAGCGGGGGGGCAAGTGAGCAGTTCTTC; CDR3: CASSLVSSGGASEQFF
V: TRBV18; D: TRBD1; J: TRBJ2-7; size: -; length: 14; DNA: TGTGCCAGCTCACCAAAGGGACAGGGATCCGAGCAGTACTTC; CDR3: CASSPKGQGSEQYF
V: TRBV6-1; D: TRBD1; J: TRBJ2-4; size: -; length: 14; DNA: TGTGCCGGACAGGGGTTCCTAGCCAAAAACATTCAGTACTTC; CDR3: CAGQGFLAKNIQYF
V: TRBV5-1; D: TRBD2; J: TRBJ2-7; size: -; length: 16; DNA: TGCGCCAGCAGCTTGGCCTCGATGGTAGCGGGATACGAGCAGTACTTC; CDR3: CASSLASMVAGYEQYF
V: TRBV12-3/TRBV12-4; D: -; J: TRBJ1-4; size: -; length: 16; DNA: TGTGCCAGCAGTTTTTATTCCCATATCTCAAATGAAAAACTGTTTTTT; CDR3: CASSFYSHISNEKLFF
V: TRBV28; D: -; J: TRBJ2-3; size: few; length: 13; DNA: TGTGCCAGCAGTTTAGGGACCCCCTTCACGCAGTATTTT; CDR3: CASSLGTPFTQYF